The next 19 T cell receptor beta chains were all read from a single sample in a study of T-cell reconstitution after alpha-beta-depleted transplantation in children. Molecular barcoding with unique molecular identifiers was used for the TCRbeta library. TCRdb redid the calling of the PCR reads with MiXCR, one entry per CDR3 protein. The sample carries 700,000 to 850,000 distinct CDR3 sequences, 16% recorded once. Source: PBMCs, mostly from graft donor cells, taken 360 days after TCRalphabeta/CD19-depleted stem cell transplant. These receptors were collected from a male patient aged 10-17 years who had a stem cell transplant for acute lymphoblastic leukemia, so the T cells may come from the graft donor.

The V and J genes are TRBV5-1 and TRBJ2-4; no clear D. V lost 2 bases and J 5 bases, leaving 5 bases between the germline ends. Germline CDR1 SGHRS, CDR2 YFSETQ. The CDR3 length is 12 residues. The chain's CDR3 is CASSLDQNIQYF. CDR3 sequence (DNA): TGCGCCAGCAGCTTAGACCAAAACATTCAGTACTTC.

This chain connects TRBV3-1 to TRBJ2-5; TRBD1 matches at 7 bases. The CDR3 consists of 14 residues. Germline trimming cut 4 bases from V and 0 bases from J; bases unmatched to any gene: 2. CDR1 and CDR2 (germline): LGHDT, YNNKEL (reference sequence). The CDR3, as DNA: TGTGCCAGCAGCCGGGACAGAAACCAAGAGACCCAGTACTTC. This encodes CASSRDRNQETQYF.

In its sample, this clonotype was seen many times. The chain joins TRBV20-1 to TRBJ1-5; maybe TRBD1 (6 bases). V was clipped by 3 bases and J by 0 bases, with 12 bases between them. The CDR3 length is 15 residues. Germline V gives CDR1 DFQATT, CDR2 SNEGSKA (reference sequence). CDR3 bases: TGCAGTGCTAGGGCAGGGGAGGGTAGCAATCAGCCCCAGCATTTT. Amino acid sequence: CSARAGEGSNQPQHF.

This clonotype occurred many times. The chain carries TRBV27 and TRBJ1-1, with 10 bases lining up with TRBD1. Germline-derived CDR1 and CDR2 are MNHEY and SMNVEV (reference sequence). The CDR3 is made up of 16 amino acids. V lost 6 bases and J lost 6; bases outside the gene matches: 13. CDR3 nucleotide sequence: TGTGCCAGCAGCCCTCCCGGGGGACAGGGGTTTCCTGAAGCTTTCTTT. Translation: CASSPPGGQGFPEAFF.

V is TRBV7-9 and J is TRBJ1-4; TRBD1 matches at 12 bases. Germline V lookup: CDR1 SEHNR, CDR2 FQNEAQ (reference sequence). The length of the CDR3 is 16 residues. After removal of 4 bases from V and 7 bases from J, the junction contained 7 bases not matched to a gene. CDR3 sequence reads: CASSSRGQGAFEKLFF. The DNA for the CDR3 is TGTGCCAGCAGCTCCCGGGGACAGGGGGCTTTTGAAAAACTGTTTTTT. Filled out from reference TRBV7-9 and TRBJ1-4, the complete variable domain reads DTGVSQNPRHKITKRGQNVTFRCDPISEHNRLYWYRQTLGQGPEFLTYFQNEAQLEKSRLLSDRFSAERPKGSFSTLEIQRTEQGDSAMYLCASSSRGQGAFEKLFFGSGTQLSVL.

This clonotype was picked up a small number of times. The chain couples TRBV5-1 to TRBJ2-5, with 7 bases matching TRBD1. The germline gives CDR1 SGHRS, CDR2 YFSETQ. V shed 3 bases, J shed 1 base, and the junction held 9 bases outside the gene matches. This CDR3 is built from 16 residues. The CDR3 is CASSSVERTGQETQYF. In nucleotides, the CDR3 is TGCGCCAGCAGCTCCGTTGAAAGGACAGGCCAAGAGACCCAGTACTTC. Based on the CDR3 plus reference TRBV5-1 and TRBJ2-5, the full variable domain is KAGVTQTPRYLIKTRGQQVTLSCSPISGHRSVSWYQQTPGQGLQFLFEYFSETQRNKGNFPGRFSGRQFSNSRSEMNVSTLELGDSALYLCASSSVERTGQETQYFGPGTRLLVL.

The rearrangement uses TRBV6-7 and TRBJ2-1; D call uncertain. TRBV6-7 is given ORF status, its function remaining uncertain. V was trimmed by 7 bases and J by 11 bases, leaving 9 bases between them. The CDR3 has 10 residues. CDR3 bases: TGTGCCAGCACCAAGGTTAAGCAGTTCTTC. This sequence encodes CASTKVKQFF.

This clonotype was counted only a few times. The chain links TRBV18 to TRBJ2-7; D gene ambiguous. Germline values: CDR1 KGHSH, CDR2 LQKENI. The CDR3 spans 15 residues. V was shortened by 0 bases and J by 0 bases, with 9 bases between the two germline ends. The DNA of the CDR3 is TGTGCCAGCTCACCACCGAGTAGCAGCTCCTACGAGCAGTACTTC. It encodes CASSPPSSSSYEQYF.

The rearrangement links TRBV7-6 to TRBJ2-3, with D unresolved. CDR3 length: 12 residues. The germline V gene has CDR1 SGHVS and CDR2 FNYEAQ. Trimming took off 5 bases at V and 2 bases at J, with 5 bases between the two ends. CDR3 sequence reads: CASSKLTDTQYF. The CDR3 nucleotides read TGTGCCAGCAGCAAGCTCACAGATACGCAGTATTTT.

The chain combines TRBV5-1 with TRBJ2-7; 12 nucleotides align to TRBD2. The V gene's germline CDR1 is SGHRS and CDR2 YFSETQ. Trimming took 4 bases from V and 7 from J; bases not matched to a gene: 6. The length of the CDR3 is 14 residues. The CDR3 DNA reads TGCGCCAGCAGCCTAGGGACTAGCGGGCTTGAGCAGTACTTC. This translates into CASSLGTSGLEQYF.

This clonotype has just a few counts. The gene calls are TRBV4-2 and TRBJ2-3; 8 nucleotides match TRBD2. After removal of 3 bases from V and 4 bases from J, the junction contained 9 bases not matched to a gene. There are 16 residues in the CDR3. Germline V gene sequence: CDR1 LGHNA, CDR2 YNFKEQ. The CDR3 nucleotides are TGTGCCAGCAGCCAGGGGGGTAGCGGGATGTCAGATACGCAGTATTTT. It encodes CASSQGGSGMSDTQYF.

The chain uses TRBV9 and TRBJ2-3, with 8 bases lining up with TRBD2. Germline CDR1 reads SGDLS; CDR2 reads YYNGEE. This CDR3 spans 14 amino acids. The V segment lost 4 bases and the J segment 6 bases; nucleotides outside the gene matches: 7. The CDR3 DNA is TGTGCCAGCAGCTTCCGACTAGCGATTGATACGCAGTATTTT. Protein: CASSFRLAIDTQYF.

The table lists this clonotype with a few counts. The chain carries TRBV5-6 and TRBJ2-6; perhaps TRBD1 as D (6 bases). Germline V gene data show CDR1 as SGHDT and CDR2 as YYEEEE. The CDR3 totals 16 residues. V shed 3 bases and J shed 2 bases, with 12 bases lying between them. The CDR3 nucleotides read TGTGCCAGCAGCTCACGCCACAGGGCTGGGGCCAACGTCCTGACTTTC. Translating it yields CASSSRHRAGANVLTF. The variable domain in full, completed from reference TRBV5-6 and TRBJ2-6, reads DAGVTQSPTHLIKTRGQQVTLRCSPKSGHDTVSWYQQALGQGPQFIFQYYEEEERQRGNFPDRFSGHQFPNYSSELNVNALLLGDSALYLCASSSRHRAGANVLTFGAGSRLTVL.

The chain carries TRBV5-1 and TRBJ1-2, with TRBD1 identical over 9 bases. There are 15 residues in the CDR3. Trimming at V came to 3 bases and at J to 7 bases, leaving 10 bases not matched to a gene. Germline V gene sequence: CDR1 SGHRS, CDR2 YFSETQ. CDR3 nucleotide sequence: TGCGCCAGCAGCTGGAGGTGGGACAGGGCTGGTGGCTACACCTTC. Its translation is CASSWRWDRAGGYTF.

This clonotype was observed a handful of times. This chain joins TRBV9 and TRBJ2-1; either TRBD1 or TRBD2 may fit D (5 bases each). Trimming shortened V by 0 bases and J by 9 bases, and 13 bases separated the two germline ends. CDR3 size: 14 residues. The germline gives CDR1 SGDLS, CDR2 YYNGEE. The CDR3 loop is CASSVGSGAGEQFF. CDR3 DNA: TGTGCCAGCAGCGTAGGCTCTGGGGCGGGTGAGCAGTTCTTC. The full variable domain, in which reference TRBV9 and TRBJ2-1 provide the parts outside the CDR3, is DSGVTQTPKHLITATGQRVTLRCSPRSGDLSVYWYQQSLDQGLQFLIQYYNGEERAKGNILERFSAQQFPDLHSELNLSSLELGDSALYFCASSVGSGAGEQFFGPGTRLTVL.

CDR3 DNA: TGTGCCACCAGTGACGGGCTAGCGGTAAGGAATGAGCAGTTCTTC. Its protein product is CATSDGLAVRNEQFF. This rearrangement joins TRBV24-1 to TRBJ2-1; 7 nucleotides align to TRBD2. The germline V gene has CDR1 KGHDR and CDR2 SFDVKD. V was clipped by 4 bases and J by 7 bases; unmatched bases: 9. The CDR3 runs 15 residues.

This clonotype has more than one count but fewer than ten. The chain carries TRBV5-4 and TRBJ2-1; 10 bases map to TRBD2. The germline gives CDR1 SGHNT, CDR2 YYREEE (reference sequence). The CDR3 spans 16 residues. Trimming at V came to 4 bases and at J to 7 bases, leaving 11 bases not matched to a gene. Here the CDR3 reads CASSPLGAGGPNEQFF. In DNA form, the CDR3 reads TGTGCCAGCAGCCCTCTCGGAGCGGGAGGGCCGAATGAGCAGTTCTTC.

This clonotype was counted between two and nine times. The rearrangement joins TRBV5-5 to TRBJ2-1, with 11 bases that match TRBD1. J lost 1 base, V lost 3 bases, and 6 bases had no gene match. The V gene's germline CDR1 is SGHKS and CDR2 YYEKEE (reference sequence). The CDR3 has 17 amino acids. The CDR3 spells CASSSGQGASSYNEQFF. DNA of the CDR3: TGTGCCAGCAGCTCAGGACAGGGGGCGAGTTCCTACAATGAGCAGTTCTTC.

This chain uses TRBV4-1 with TRBJ1-1; no firm D call. CDR1 is MGHRA and CDR2 is YSYEKL in the germline V gene. V was cut by 1 base and J by 1 base, with 10 bases left in between. CDR3 size: 15 residues. The CDR3 bases are TGCGCCAGCAGCCAAGCCTACCTATCGAACACTGAAGCTTTCTTT. It codes for CASSQAYLSNTEAFF.